This T cell receptor beta chain was documented in a study of blood T cells in healthy people across ages. Study as a whole: When template switching was applied, about one barcoded beta molecule was captured per two T cells. The study's findings and limits: The study regarded diversity estimates from one million T cells as underestimates.

V lost 2 bases to trimming and J lost 5 bases, with 18 bases between them. The length of the CDR3 is 16 residues. The use of a sample-barcoded 5' primer and a J-beta primer mix characterized a second PCR of roughly 7 to 12 cycles. Every cDNA was tagged by a template-switch adaptor with 12 random nucleotides. Each CDR3 protein gets one entry after TCRdb re-called the 5' RACE reads with MiXCR. The top ten hold about 23% of the sample, which has 1.5 million to 2 million distinct CDR3 sequences, roughly 43% seen once. Remarks on this clonotype: Its specificity is not known.

The TCR comes from a human donor in good health. V usage is TRBV12-3 or TRBV12-4 and J usage is TRBJ2-5, with a possible D match to TRBD2 (6 bases). Specimen: blood. This CDR3 reads CASSLRGLSERETQYF. CDR3 DNA: TGTGCCAGCAGTTTAAGGGGACTGTCCGAGCGGGAGACCCAGTACTTC.